This record looks at one TCR beta chain sequence and its context. In the PCR, 60 Vbeta and 13 Jbeta primers were used. Profiled with immunoSEQ multiplex PCR; TCRdb holds only in-frame clones, not every one. The table shows around 160,000 clones, with 73% occurring only once. This sample is drawn from a study of cytomegalovirus exposure and HLA in healthy donors. This receptor was identified in a woman aged 18 to 35 in good health and CMV-seronegative. Material: PBMCs.

CDR3 sequence: CASSSEGGSYEQYF. CDR3 DNA: TGTGCCAGCAGTTCAGAAGGGGGCTCCTACGAGCAGTACTTC. The gene calls are TRBV6-5 and TRBJ2-7; TRBD1 is a possible D gene (6 bases). The CDR3 contains 14 residues. Looked up from germline, CDR1 is MNHEY and CDR2 is SVGAGI. V lost 4 bases and J 0 bases, leaving 10 bases between the germline ends.